Each of the 27 T cell receptor beta chains below was sequenced from the same sample in a study of tumor-infiltrating lymphocytes in primary liver carcinoma. Researchers generated TCR beta cDNA from approximately 520 ng of total RNA, relying on a constant-region primer. The TCR beta library was amplified through three nested multiplex PCR rounds in a modified ARM-PCR procedure. For 10 cycles apiece, the opening two PCR rounds ran with TRBV1-TRBV30 forward primers and a C-beta reverse primer. TCRdb itself ran the multiplex PCR reads through MiXCR, one entry per CDR3 protein. Of 310,000 or so distinct CDR3 sequences listed, approximately 65% were seen once; the top ten hold about 6.5%. The study extracted blood RNA from unsorted whole blood and also extracted germline DNA. Sequencing was carried out using peripheral blood. These receptors were taken from a man in his forties or fifties with primary liver carcinoma and hepatitis B virus infection.

Concerning this clonotype: Since a much larger clone is just one base distant, this may be a read error. V is TRBV4-1 and J is TRBJ2-7; D is uncertain. CDR3 length equals 14 residues. CDR1 and CDR2 (germline): MGHRA, YSYEKL. The CDR3 spells CASNQGPENYEQYF. The DNA for the CDR3 is TGCGCCAGCAACCAAGGCCCAGAAAACTACGAGCAGTACTTC.

V is TRBV29-1 and J is TRBJ2-3, with D possibly being TRBD2 (5 bases). The CDR3 loop spans 14 amino acids. CDR1 and CDR2 (germline): SQVTM, ANQGSEA. V lost 4 bases to trimming and J lost 3 bases, with 14 bases between them. DNA of the CDR3: TGCAGCGTTGTAGCGAGAGGGCTAACAGATACGCAGTATTTT. This codes for CSVVARGLTDTQYF.

As for this clonotype: One end of the junction fails to match germline, which may point to a read error. This chain uses TRBV4-2 with TRBJ1-2; D may be TRBD1 (5 bases). The CDR3 has 15 residues. Per germline, CDR1 LGHNA and CDR2 YNFKEQ. The CDR3 DNA sequence: TGCGCCAGCAGCCAATCGGGGACCGGAGTCTATGGCTACACCTTC. Residues: CASSQSGTGVYGYTF.

Details on this clonotype: At one end the junction does not follow the germline gene, possibly because of a read error. The rearrangement joins TRBV30 to TRBJ1-2; 8 bases align to TRBD1. The CDR3 consists of 13 residues. CDR1 and CDR2 from the germline V gene are GTSNPN and SVGIG (reference sequence). The CDR3 sequence: CAWSADRAYGYIF. The CDR3 bases are TGTGCCTGGAGTGCGGACAGGGCCTATGGCTACATCTTC.

This clonotype was detected many times. This sequence joins TRBV6-1 and TRBJ2-5; a possible D gene is TRBD1 (5 bases). The CDR3 extends over 15 amino acids. V lost 5 bases to trimming and J lost 4 bases, with 17 bases between them. Germline lookup yields CDR1 MNHNS and CDR2 SASEGT. The CDR3 spells CASSPSVTVVETQYF. CDR3 coding DNA: TGTGCCAGCAGTCCGTCCGTGACAGTGGTAGAGACCCAGTACTTC.

The chain is built from TRBV7-9 and TRBJ2-3; 10 nucleotides line up with TRBD2. The CDR3 is made up of 17 amino acids. CDR1 SEHNR and CDR2 FQNEAQ come from the germline V gene (reference sequence). Trimming cost V 4 bases and J 2 bases; bases outside gene matches: 9. The chain's CDR3 is CASSSRGSGRITDTQYF. CDR3 bases: TGTGCCAGCAGCTCTCGGGGTAGCGGGAGGATCACAGATACGCAGTATTTT.

About this clonotype: A much larger clone differs by one base, so this may be a read error. The V call is TRBV7-8, the J call TRBJ1-5; D possibly corresponds to TRBD1 (6 bases). CDR1 SGHVS and CDR2 FQNEAQ come from the germline V gene. The length of the CDR3 is 16 residues. The CDR3 bases are TGTGCCAGCAGCCGAGACAGGTTCAATAGCAATCAGGCCCAGCATTTT. Its protein is CASSRDRFNSNQAQHF.

This clonotype has just a few counts. Here the CDR3 reads CAISTTVTGELFF. CDR3 DNA: TGTGCCATCAGTACGACAGTTACCGGGGAGCTGTTTTTT. The chain is built from TRBV10-3 and TRBJ2-2, with a tentative D call TRBD1 (5 bases). Trimming took 5 bases from V and 5 from J, leaving 9 bases between them. From germline, CDR1 is ENHRY and CDR2 SYGVKD. This CDR3 comprises 13 residues.

This CDR3 is CASSSKAGGTDTQYF. The CDR3 bases are TGCGCCAGCAGCAGCAAAGCGGGAGGTACAGATACGCAGTATTTT. The chain is built from TRBV4-1 and TRBJ2-3; the match to TRBD2 covers 9 bases. Germline V gene lookup returns CDR1 MGHRA and CDR2 YSYEKL. This CDR3 contains 15 residues. With 5 bases clipped from V and 3 bases from J, the junction kept 6 bases outside the gene matches.

This chain links TRBV11-2 with TRBJ2-3; 8 bases are shared with TRBD2. V was clipped by 5 bases and J by 3 bases; unmatched bases: 7. The CDR3 sequence is 15 residues long. Germline V gene sequence: CDR1 SGHAT, CDR2 FQNNGV. The CDR3 is CASSPDGGDTDTQYF. The CDR3 coding sequence is TGTGCCAGCAGCCCCGACGGGGGGGATACAGATACGCAGTATTTT.

As for this clonotype: The germline gene is not matched at one end of the junction; a read error may be the cause. The chain has TRBV11-2 and TRBJ2-7, with 9 bases that match TRBD1. The CDR3 is 15 amino acids. Germline values: CDR1 SGHAT, CDR2 FQNNGV. CDR3 in amino acids: CATSQGTGRNYDQYF. The CDR3 DNA sequence: TGTGCCACCAGCCAAGGGACAGGGAGAAACTACGATCAGTACTTC.

With respect to this clonotype: This may be a read error: a much more frequent sequence differs by one nucleotide. The conserved final phenylalanine or tryptophan is absent from the CDR3, which likely points to a read error. The chain has TRBV12-5 and TRBJ2-7; 7 bases agree with TRBD1. This CDR3 contains 16 residues. V shed 1 base and J 2 bases; nucleotides not matched to a gene: 8. Germline values: CDR1 LGHNT, CDR2 FRNRAP. The CDR3 spells CASGLGRTGTAYEQYL. As DNA, the CDR3 is TGTGCTAGTGGTTTGGGCAGAACCGGGACAGCCTACGAGCAGTACTTA.

Of note for this clonotype: At one end, the junction sequence differs from germline, possibly due to a read error. The chain carries TRBV12-3 or TRBV12-4 and TRBJ1-6; perhaps TRBD1 as D (5 bases). There are 16 residues in the CDR3. The CDR3 protein is CASCLSAGLVESPLHF. CDR3 nucleotide sequence: TGTGCCAGCTGTTTGTCCGCGGGGCTGGTTGAATCACCCCTCCACTTT.

With respect to this clonotype: A much bigger clone sits one base away, suggesting this may be a read error. Since the CDR3 does not end with the conserved phenylalanine or tryptophan, this likely comes from a read error. V usage is TRBV6-2 or TRBV6-3 and J usage is TRBJ2-7; 9 bases map to TRBD2. The CDR3 extends over 17 amino acids. Unmatched junction bases numbered 14, after V lost 6 bases and J lost 2 bases. Germline loops: CDR1 MNHEY, CDR2 SVGEGT. DNA for the CDR3: TGTGCCAGCAGATCACGCTCCGGGACTAGCTTCACCTACGAGCAGTACTTA. It yields the protein CASRSRSGTSFTYEQYL.

The table lists this clonotype with many counts. The V gene is TRBV6-6, the J gene TRBJ2-7, with 9 nucleotides matching TRBD1. CDR1 MNHNY and CDR2 SVGAGI come from the germline V gene (reference sequence). This CDR3 comprises 16 residues. After removal of 6 bases from V and 7 bases from J, the junction contained 16 bases not matched to a gene. As DNA, the CDR3 is TGTGCCAGCAGCGACCGTCGGACAGGGGCGTTGGGTGAGCAGTACTTC. As protein: CASSDRRTGALGEQYF.

A few counts support this clonotype. This chain links TRBV25-1 with TRBJ2-1; the match to TRBD2 covers 14 bases. Trimming at V came to 2 bases and at J to 10 bases, leaving 13 bases not matched to a gene. The CDR3 is made up of 18 amino acids. Germline V gives CDR1 MGHDK, CDR2 SYGVNS. The CDR3 spells CASSEPPGLAGGFREQFF. The DNA of the CDR3 is TGTGCCAGCAGTGAACCTCCTGGACTAGCGGGAGGATTTAGAGAGCAGTTCTTC. The full variable domain, rest sourced from reference TRBV25-1 and TRBJ2-1, is EADIYQTPRYLVIGTGKKITLECSQTMGHDKMYWYQQDPGMELHLIHYSYGVNSTEKGDLSSESTVSRIRTEHFPLTLESARPSHTSQYLCASSEPPGLAGGFREQFFGPGTRLTVL.

By share, this clonotype counts as medium-sized. The V gene is TRBV11-2, the J gene TRBJ2-5; tentatively, D is TRBD2 (5 bases). V was trimmed by 0 bases and J by 10 bases, leaving 12 bases between them. Germline CDR1 SGHAT, CDR2 FQNNGV. This CDR3 region has 13 residues. Written as DNA, the CDR3 is TGTGCCAGCAGCTTAGACCGGGAATATGTCCAGTACTTC. Translation: CASSLDREYVQYF.

This clonotype was counted a single time. One junction end does not reproduce the germline sequence, and a read error may be involved. The chain joins TRBV11-2 to TRBJ2-7; D may match TRBD1 or TRBD2 (5 bases each). CDR1 and CDR2 from the germline V gene are SGHAT and FQNNGV. CDR3 length: 14 residues. CDR3: CATSLEGRLYEQYF. As DNA, the CDR3 is TGTGCCACCAGCTTAGAGGGACGACTCTACGAGCAGTACTTC. The full variable domain, completed using reference TRBV11-2 and TRBJ2-7, is EAGVAQSPRYKIIEKRQSVAFWCNPISGHATLYWYQQILGQGPKLLIQFQNNGVVDDSQLPKDRFSAERLKGVDSTLKIQPAKLEDSAVYLCATSLEGRLYEQYFGPGTRLTVT.

This clonotype was counted at least ten times. This chain links TRBV11-2 with TRBJ1-2; no firm D call. With 2 bases removed from V and 7 bases from J, the gap between germline ends came to 11 bases. CDR1 SGHAT and CDR2 FQNNGV come from the germline V gene. The CDR3 is 13 residues long. The DNA for the CDR3 is TGTGCCAGCAGCTTAACCCGAGGAAGTGGCTACACCTTC. Its protein product is CASSLTRGSGYTF. Supplemented by reference TRBV11-2 and TRBJ1-2, the full variable domain reads EAGVAQSPRYKIIEKRQSVAFWCNPISGHATLYWYQQILGQGPKLLIQFQNNGVVDDSQLPKDRFSAERLKGVDSTLKIQPAKLEDSAVYLCASSLTRGSGYTFGSGTRLTVV.

Points on this clonotype: The conserved phenylalanine or tryptophan normally closing the CDR3 is absent here, so this likely arose from a read error. This chain links TRBV11-2 with TRBJ2-1, with 13 bases matching TRBD2. This CDR3 is 15 amino acids long. V dropped 4 bases and J dropped 8; count of bases not matched to a gene: 5. CDR1 and CDR2 (germline): SGHAT, FQNNGV. CDR3 region: CASSSGLAGSHEQFL. The CDR3 coding sequence is TGTGCCAGCAGCTCGGGACTAGCGGGATCCCATGAGCAGTTCTTA.

This clonotype showed up many times. The J gene is TRBJ2-3, the V gene TRBV11-3; 7 bases align to TRBD2. CDR3 length equals 15 residues. Trimming took 5 bases from V and 3 from J; bases not matched to a gene: 8. Germline V lookup: CDR1 SGHNT, CDR2 YENEEA. The CDR3 spells CASSPDRGRTDTQYF. CDR3 nucleotide sequence: TGTGCCAGCAGCCCGGATCGCGGGAGAACAGATACGCAGTATTTT.

Notes on this clonotype: One base away lies a much larger clone, so this may be a sequencing read error. J is TRBJ2-7 and V is TRBV4-3; D unresolved. The CDR3 covers 15 residues. CDR1 is LGHNA, CDR2 YSLEER, per germline. V was pared by 0 bases and J by 3 bases, with 12 bases between. The CDR3 nucleotides are TGCGCCAGCAGCCAAGATAGCAGTAGGTACTACGAGCAGTACTTC. Translated: CASSQDSSRYYEQYF.

Worth noting for this clonotype: The CDR3 ends on some other residue instead of the conserved phenylalanine or tryptophan, so this is likely a read error. The rearrangement joins TRBV11-2 to TRBJ2-3; no reliable D call. The length of the CDR3 is 14 residues. V shed 3 bases and J shed 1 base, with 8 bases lying between them. From germline, CDR1 is SGHAT and CDR2 FQNNGV. The CDR3 loop reads CASSFSGCTDTQYL. The CDR3 coding sequence is TGTGCCAGCAGCTTTAGTGGGTGCACAGATACGCAGTATTTA.

Concerning this clonotype: The conserved closing phenylalanine or tryptophan is absent in this CDR3, likely reflecting a read error. The V gene is TRBV6-6, the J gene TRBJ1-2; 8 nucleotides line up with TRBD1. Trimming removed 4 bases from V and 8 bases from J; junction bases left unmatched: 9. The length of the CDR3 is 14 residues. Germline CDR1 is MNHNY and CDR2 is SVGAGI (reference sequence). This CDR3 is CASSSLDRGCGYTS. In DNA, the CDR3 is TGTGCCAGCAGTTCGCTCGACAGGGGATGCGGCTACACCTCC.

About this clonotype: This sequence may be a read error, since a much larger clone differs from it by one base. J is TRBJ2-7 and V is TRBV6-1, with 7 bases identical to TRBD2. CDR3 length: 14 amino acids. Germline CDR1 MNHNS, CDR2 SASEGT. The chain's CDR3 is CASNPTAGSYKQYF. DNA for the CDR3: TGTGCCAGCAATCCGACAGCGGGATCCTACAAGCAGTACTTC.

On this clonotype itself: Sequence at one end of the junction differs from germline and may be a read error. V and J are TRBV11-2 and TRBJ2-7; tentatively, D is TRBD2 (5 bases). CDR3 length: 11 amino acids. Germline V gene data show CDR1 as SGHAT and CDR2 as FQNNGV. CDR3 amino acids: CVSSLAYEQYF. The CDR3 DNA reads as TGTGTCAGCAGCTTAGCGTACGAGCAGTACTTC.

Notes on this clonotype: Germline is not matched at one junction end, which may reflect a read error. The V and J genes are TRBV11-3 and TRBJ2-5; D is unresolved. The CDR3 is 12 amino acids. Germline CDR1 SGHNT, CDR2 YENEEA. CDR3 protein: CVSSSRVETQYF. The CDR3 DNA reads as TGTGTCAGCAGCTCACGTGTGGAGACCCAGTACTTC.